This T cell receptor (beta chain) was captured by sequencing in a study of T cells in Graves' hyperthyroidism and ophthalmopathy (dated by TCRdb to between 2017 and 2020). Describing the broader study: Peripheral blood was sampled at the time of initial diagnosis, prior to any treatment. In addition, the study compared T-cell repertoires in thyroid tissue and in blood from about six Graves' hyperthyroidism patients. The paper describes TCR Vbeta CDR3 sequencing of about 140 peripheral blood samples, made up of under 50 ophthalmopathy patients, around 78 hyperthyroidism patients and some 17 progressor patients. Prospective prediction of ophthalmopathy was tested in an independent validation cohort of 18 to 20 hyperthyroidism patients and approximately 17 patients who later progressed to ophthalmopathy. To identify distinguishing TCR V-J signatures, a discovery cohort of 100 or so patients was used, comprising 43 with Graves' ophthalmopathy and 57 with stable Graves' hyperthyroidism. The 100 discovery patients were randomly split 7:3 into training and test sets. After blood sampling, hyperthyroidism patients were treated with methimazole at a starting dose of 30 mg daily, and ophthalmopathy patients were treated with high-dose intravenous methylprednisolone. Points the paper makes about the study in general: Most expanded thyroid clonotypes (frequency above 0.001) were also found in blood, which suggests that blood repertoires may mirror thyroid immune responses. During validation, the model predicted progression to ophthalmopathy a median of around six months ahead of onset, with more than 60% sensitivity and roughly 72% specificity. Ophthalmopathy was separated from stable hyperthyroidism by a 13 V-J signature model, with around 88% sensitivity and 81% to 83% specificity obtained in cross-validation and 80%/75% obtained in testing. No statistical method was used to fix the sample size in advance, and group allocation was not hidden from the investigators.

V ends up 5 bases short and J 13 bases short, with an unmatched junction base count of 13. CDR1 is given as SEHNR and CDR2 as FQNEAQ, both from the germline V gene (reference sequence). Taken from cysteine to phenylalanine, the CDR3 has 14 residues. Left in the record is the CDR3 DNA by itself, 42 bases read in frame from the first base. This clonotype was detected many times. The specificity of this receptor is unknown. No quality values exist for individual bases; no much larger clone is one base distant. The TCR beta CDR3 regions were amplified from RNA transcripts. The first round of RT-PCR for the TCR CDR3 was performed with the HTBI primer set and the Qiagen OneStep RT-PCR kit. Libraries were constructed in a second round of multiplex PCR, after which size selection and purification were carried out. Libraries were sequenced paired-end with 100 bp reads on an Illumina HiSeq2000. Per the source publication's procedure: SOAPnuke was used to process the raw data, throwing out any read that contained adapters or uncalled bases, had a mean Phred below 15, or lacked an exact constant-primer or identifier match. COPE v1.2.5 was used to merge the high-quality paired reads, and each unique nucleotide sequence was defined as a clonotype. MiTCR v1.1 was used to align the clonotypes against IMGT TRBV, TRBD and TRBJ reference segments. The analysis included only V-J combinations with a frequency above 0.0001, which together covered roughly 99% of the repertoires. The TCS score was defined as the ratio of F50 (clonal expansion) to E x V (chaos), calculated using BLOSUM62-based TCRdist between CDR3 peptides within each V-J. Welch's t-statistics and random forest reduced around 520 V-J features to around 14, which were used in a naive Bayes classifier (R e1071). TCRdb reran the public reads through fastp at Q25 and MiXCR, keeping productive beta chains. Identical CDR3 proteins give one entry, which carries the most common genes and DNA. These V and J calls are TCRdb output, not the study's own analysis. The sample yields hundreds of thousands of distinct CDR3 sequences; more than 12% were counted once. The top ten hold about 12% of the sample.

Ophthalmopathy patients had moderately to severely active disease, with a Clinical Activity Score of 3 or more, a NOSPECS grade of 4 or more, and a disease duration of less than 3 months. The study excluded patients with uncontrolled infections, other autoimmune diseases, pregnancy or lactation. Diagnoses were established on the basis of clinical symptoms, serum thyroxine and TRAb, thyroid ultrasound, and orbital computed tomography. PBMCs were isolated from 10 ml of fresh peripheral blood by Ficoll-Paque density gradient centrifugation. Total RNA was extracted using Trizol reagent, and RNA quality was assessed on an Agilent 2100 Bioanalyzer.

Recombination linked TRBV7-9 to TRBJ2-1; TRBD2 fits 8 bases in the junction. The material sequenced was blood. The source of this sequence is a woman between 45 and 60 years old with Graves' ophthalmopathy. The DNA reads TGTGCCAGCAGCGCTCCGGGACTAGAGGTTATCCAGTTCTTC. This gives the protein CASSAPGLEVIQFF.